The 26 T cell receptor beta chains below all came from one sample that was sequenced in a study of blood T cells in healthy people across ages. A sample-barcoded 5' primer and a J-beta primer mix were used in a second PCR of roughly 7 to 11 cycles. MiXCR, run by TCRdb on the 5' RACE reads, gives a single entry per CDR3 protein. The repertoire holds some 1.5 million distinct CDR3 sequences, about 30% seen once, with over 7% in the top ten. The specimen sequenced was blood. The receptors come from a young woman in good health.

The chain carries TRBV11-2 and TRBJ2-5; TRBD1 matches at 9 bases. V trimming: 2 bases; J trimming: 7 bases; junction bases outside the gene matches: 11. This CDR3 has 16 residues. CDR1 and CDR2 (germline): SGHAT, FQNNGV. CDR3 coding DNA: TGTGCCAGCAGCTTAAATCGGGACAGGGCCGTTGGGACCCAGTACTTC. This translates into CASSLNRDRAVGTQYF.

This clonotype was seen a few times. CDR3 nucleotide sequence: TGTGCCAGCAGTTTCCCCTACCGGACAGAAAATTCACCCCTCCACTTT. Translated, it gives CASSFPYRTENSPLHF. The V gene is TRBV28, the J gene TRBJ1-6, with TRBD1 as a possible D gene (6 bases). This CDR3 region has 16 residues. Trimming cost V 3 bases and J 7 bases, with 16 bases left between them. Germline values: CDR1 MDHEN, CDR2 SYDVKM.

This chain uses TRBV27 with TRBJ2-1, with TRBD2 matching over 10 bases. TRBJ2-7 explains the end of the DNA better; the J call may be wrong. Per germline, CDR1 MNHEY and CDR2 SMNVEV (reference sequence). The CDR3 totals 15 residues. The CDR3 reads CASRRGAGGGNEQYF. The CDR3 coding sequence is TGTGCCAGCCGGAGGGGAGCGGGAGGGGGCAATGAGCAGTACTTC.

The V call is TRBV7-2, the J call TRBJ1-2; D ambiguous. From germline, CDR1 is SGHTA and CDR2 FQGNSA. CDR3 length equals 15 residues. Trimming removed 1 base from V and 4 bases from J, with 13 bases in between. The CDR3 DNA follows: TGTGCCAGCAGCTTAGAGAGTAGGGCGCCCTATGGCTACACCTTC. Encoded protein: CASSLESRAPYGYTF. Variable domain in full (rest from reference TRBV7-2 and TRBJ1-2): GAGVSQSPSNKVTEKGKDVELRCDPISGHTALYWYRQSLGQGLEFLIYFQGNSAPDKSGLPSDRFSAERTGGSVSTLTIQRTQQEDSAVYLCASSLESRAPYGYTFGSGTRLTVV.

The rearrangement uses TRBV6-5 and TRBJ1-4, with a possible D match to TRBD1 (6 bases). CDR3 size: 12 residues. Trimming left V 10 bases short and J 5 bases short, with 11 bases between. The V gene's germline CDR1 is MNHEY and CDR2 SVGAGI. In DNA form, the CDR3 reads TGTGCCACCCGGGACAACAATGAAAAACTGTTTTTT. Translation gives CATRDNNEKLFF.

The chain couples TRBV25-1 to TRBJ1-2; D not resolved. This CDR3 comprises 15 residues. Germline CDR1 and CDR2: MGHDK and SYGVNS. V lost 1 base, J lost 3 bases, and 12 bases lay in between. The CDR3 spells CASSESHGPYYGYTF. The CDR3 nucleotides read TGTGCCAGCAGTGAATCCCATGGTCCTTACTATGGCTACACCTTC.

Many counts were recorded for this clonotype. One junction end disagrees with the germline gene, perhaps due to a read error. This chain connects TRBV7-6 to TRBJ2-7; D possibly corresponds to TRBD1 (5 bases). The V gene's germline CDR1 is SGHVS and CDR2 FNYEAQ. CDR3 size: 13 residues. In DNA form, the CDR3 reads TGCGCCAGCAGCAAAACAGGCACCTACGAGCAGTACTTC. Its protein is CASSKTGTYEQYF.

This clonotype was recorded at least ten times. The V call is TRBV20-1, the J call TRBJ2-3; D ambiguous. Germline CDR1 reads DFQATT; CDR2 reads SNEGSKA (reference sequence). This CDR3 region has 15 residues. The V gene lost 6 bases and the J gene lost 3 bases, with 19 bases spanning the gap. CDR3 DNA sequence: TGCAGTGCCCCCGTTTGGGCGGCCCTGACAGATACGCAGTATTTT. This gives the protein CSAPVWAALTDTQYF.

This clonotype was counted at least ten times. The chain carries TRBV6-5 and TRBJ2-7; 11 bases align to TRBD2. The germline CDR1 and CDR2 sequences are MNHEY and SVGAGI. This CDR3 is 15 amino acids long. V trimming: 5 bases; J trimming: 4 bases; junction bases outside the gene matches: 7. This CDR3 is CASSTSGRGGYEQYF. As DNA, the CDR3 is TGTGCCAGCAGTACTAGCGGGAGAGGTGGGTACGAGCAGTACTTC.

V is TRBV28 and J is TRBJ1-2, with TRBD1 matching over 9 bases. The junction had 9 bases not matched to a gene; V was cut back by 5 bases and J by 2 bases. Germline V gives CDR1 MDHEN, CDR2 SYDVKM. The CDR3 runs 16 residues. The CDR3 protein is CASSPGTGKGNYGYTF. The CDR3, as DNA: TGTGCCAGCAGTCCTGGGACAGGGAAGGGAAACTATGGCTACACCTTC.

CDR3 in amino acids: CAWTGTGNYEQYF. The CDR3 bases are TGTGCCTGGACCGGGACAGGGAACTACGAGCAGTACTTC. The chain employs TRBV30 and TRBJ2-7, with 9 positions matching TRBD1. The CDR3 extends over 13 amino acids. J was trimmed by 3 bases and V by 4 bases; bases with no gene match: 4. Germline CDR1 reads GTSNPN; CDR2 reads SVGIG (reference sequence).

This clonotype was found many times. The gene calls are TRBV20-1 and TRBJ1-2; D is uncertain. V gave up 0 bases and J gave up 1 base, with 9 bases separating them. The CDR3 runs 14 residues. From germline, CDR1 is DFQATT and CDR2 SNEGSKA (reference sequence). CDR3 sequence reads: CSARDAGVNYGYTF. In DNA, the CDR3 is TGCAGTGCTAGAGATGCTGGGGTTAACTATGGCTACACCTTC.

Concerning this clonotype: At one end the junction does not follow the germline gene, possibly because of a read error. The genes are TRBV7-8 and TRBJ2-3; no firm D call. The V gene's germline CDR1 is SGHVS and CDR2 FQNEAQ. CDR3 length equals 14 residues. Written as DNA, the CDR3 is TGTGCCAACAGCCCGGGCGCTAGCACAGATACGCAGTATTTT. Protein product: CANSPGASTDTQYF.

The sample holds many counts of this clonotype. The CDR3 spells CAISGTGAEQYF. The CDR3 bases are TGTGCCATCAGCGGGACAGGGGCCGAGCAGTACTTC. The chain combines TRBV10-3 with TRBJ2-7; TRBD1 aligns across 10 bases. V gave up 6 bases and J gave up 6 bases; unmatched junction bases: 2. The CDR3 is 12 residues long. Germline V gives CDR1 ENHRY, CDR2 SYGVKD.

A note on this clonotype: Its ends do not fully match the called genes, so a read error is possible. The CDR3 protein is CASTATISGTDAQYF. The CDR3 coding sequence is TGTGCCAGCACCGCAACTATTAGCGGCACAGATGCGCAGTATTTT. The chain is built from TRBV12-3 or TRBV12-4 and TRBJ2-3, with a tentative D call TRBD2 (6 bases). The CDR3 spans 15 residues.

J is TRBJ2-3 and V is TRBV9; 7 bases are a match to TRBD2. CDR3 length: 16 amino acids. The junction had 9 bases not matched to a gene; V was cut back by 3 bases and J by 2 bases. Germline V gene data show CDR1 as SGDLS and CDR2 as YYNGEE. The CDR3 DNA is TGTGCCAGCAGCGGGGACCGAGCGGGGCCCACAGATACGCAGTATTTT. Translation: CASSGDRAGPTDTQYF.

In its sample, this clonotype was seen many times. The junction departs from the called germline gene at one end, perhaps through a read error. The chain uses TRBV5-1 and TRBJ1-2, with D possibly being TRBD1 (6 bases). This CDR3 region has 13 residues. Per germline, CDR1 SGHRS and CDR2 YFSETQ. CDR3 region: CASSLRTAYGYTF. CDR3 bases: TGTGCCAGCAGTCTAAGGACAGCTTATGGCTACACCTTC.

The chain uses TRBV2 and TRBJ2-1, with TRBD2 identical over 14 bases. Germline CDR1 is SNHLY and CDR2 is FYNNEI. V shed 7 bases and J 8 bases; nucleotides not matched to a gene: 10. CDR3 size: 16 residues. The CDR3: CASKGTSGSINDEQFF. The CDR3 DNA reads TGTGCCAGCAAGGGGACTAGCGGGAGTATAAACGATGAGCAGTTCTTC.

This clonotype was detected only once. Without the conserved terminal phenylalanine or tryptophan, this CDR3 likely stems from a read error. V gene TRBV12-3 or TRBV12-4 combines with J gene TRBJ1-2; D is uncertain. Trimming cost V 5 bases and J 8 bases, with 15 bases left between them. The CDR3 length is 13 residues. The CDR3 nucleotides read TGTGCCAGCAGTGGCGCAGGTTTCGGGGGCTACACCTTA. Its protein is CASSGAGFGGYTL.

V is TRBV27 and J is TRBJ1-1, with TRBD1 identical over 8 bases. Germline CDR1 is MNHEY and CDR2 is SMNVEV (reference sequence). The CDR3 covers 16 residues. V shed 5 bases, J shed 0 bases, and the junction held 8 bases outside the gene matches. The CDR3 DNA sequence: TGTGCCAGCAGTAGAGACCTGGGACAGGTGAACACTGAAGCTTTCTTT. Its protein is CASSRDLGQVNTEAFF.

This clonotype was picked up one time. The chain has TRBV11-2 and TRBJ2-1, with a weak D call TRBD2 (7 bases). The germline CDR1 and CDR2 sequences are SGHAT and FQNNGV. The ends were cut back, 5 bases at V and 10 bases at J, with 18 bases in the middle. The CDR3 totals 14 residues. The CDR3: CASSPRDEGGEQFF. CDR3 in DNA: TGTGCCAGCAGCCCGCGGGACGAGGGGGGGGAGCAGTTCTTC.

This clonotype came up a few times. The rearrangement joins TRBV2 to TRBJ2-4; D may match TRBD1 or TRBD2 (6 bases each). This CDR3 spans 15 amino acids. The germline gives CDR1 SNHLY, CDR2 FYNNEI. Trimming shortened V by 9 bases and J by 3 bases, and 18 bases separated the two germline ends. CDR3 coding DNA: TGTGCCAGTGCCGGGGGCCTTTTGGACAAAAACATTCAGTACTTC. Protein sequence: CASAGGLLDKNIQYF.

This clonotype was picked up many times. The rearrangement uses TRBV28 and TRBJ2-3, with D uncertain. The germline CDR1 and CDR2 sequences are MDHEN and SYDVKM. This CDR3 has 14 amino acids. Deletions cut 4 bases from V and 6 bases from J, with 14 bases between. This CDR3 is CASSYRFNEDTQYF. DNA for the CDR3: TGTGCCAGCAGTTACCGCTTTAACGAGGATACGCAGTATTTT.

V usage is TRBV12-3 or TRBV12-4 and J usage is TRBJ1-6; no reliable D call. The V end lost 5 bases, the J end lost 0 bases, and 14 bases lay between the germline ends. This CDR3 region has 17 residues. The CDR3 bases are TGTGCCAGCAGTCCTGGTGCACTGAGCTCCTATAATTCACCCCTCCACTTT. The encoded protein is CASSPGALSSYNSPLHF.

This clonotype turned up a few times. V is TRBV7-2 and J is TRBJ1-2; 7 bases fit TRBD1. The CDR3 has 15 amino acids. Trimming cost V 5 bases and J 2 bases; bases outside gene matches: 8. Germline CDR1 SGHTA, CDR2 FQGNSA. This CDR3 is CASSQQTGRNYGYTF. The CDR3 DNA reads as TGTGCCAGCAGCCAACAGACAGGGAGAAACTATGGCTACACCTTC.

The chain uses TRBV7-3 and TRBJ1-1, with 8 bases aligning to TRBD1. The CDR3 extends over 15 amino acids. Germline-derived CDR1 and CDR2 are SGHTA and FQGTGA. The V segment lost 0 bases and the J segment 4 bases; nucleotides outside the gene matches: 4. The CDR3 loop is CASSLTDRGSTEAFF. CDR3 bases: TGTGCCAGCAGCTTAACCGACAGGGGCAGCACTGAAGCTTTCTTT.